Detailed here is one T cell receptor (beta chain). Its specificity is unknown. These data belong to a study of Tregs in tolerant kidney transplant recipients. Study-level points and caveats: For some patients, primers changed over time, blocking nucleotide-level comparison. Antigen-driven expansion was suggested because donor-specific Tregs expanded more than all Tregs in tolerant patients. Validation in larger populations is needed because few patients were studied. Activated donor B cell expansion appeared to reveal the most relevant donor-specific TCRbeta repertoire.

The method was immunoSEQ multiplex PCR; TCRdb's version includes in-frame clones alone and lacks a portion of them. The sample has fewer than 80,000 clones; approximately 98% are singletons. After removal of 6 bases from V and 6 bases from J, the junction contained 10 bases not matched to a gene. There are 16 residues in the CDR3. Germline V gene sequence: CDR1 LGHNT, CDR2 FRNRAP. This clonotype was sampled from a human donor who received a combined kidney and bone marrow transplant. The sample here was Tregs from blood, taken before the transplant. V and J are TRBV12-5 and TRBJ2-1; 11 nucleotides agree with TRBD2. The CDR3 region has the DNA TGTGCTAGTGGCCCATTCTTGGGACTAGCGGCCAATGAGCAGTTCTTC. Translating it yields CASGPFLGLAANEQFF. Supplemented by reference TRBV12-5 and TRBJ2-1, the full variable domain reads DARVTQTPRHKVTEMGQEVTMRCQPILGHNTVFWYRQTMMQGLELLAYFRNRAPLDDSGMPKDRFSAEMPDATLATLKIQPSEPRDSAVYFCASGPFLGLAANEQFFGPGTRLTVL.